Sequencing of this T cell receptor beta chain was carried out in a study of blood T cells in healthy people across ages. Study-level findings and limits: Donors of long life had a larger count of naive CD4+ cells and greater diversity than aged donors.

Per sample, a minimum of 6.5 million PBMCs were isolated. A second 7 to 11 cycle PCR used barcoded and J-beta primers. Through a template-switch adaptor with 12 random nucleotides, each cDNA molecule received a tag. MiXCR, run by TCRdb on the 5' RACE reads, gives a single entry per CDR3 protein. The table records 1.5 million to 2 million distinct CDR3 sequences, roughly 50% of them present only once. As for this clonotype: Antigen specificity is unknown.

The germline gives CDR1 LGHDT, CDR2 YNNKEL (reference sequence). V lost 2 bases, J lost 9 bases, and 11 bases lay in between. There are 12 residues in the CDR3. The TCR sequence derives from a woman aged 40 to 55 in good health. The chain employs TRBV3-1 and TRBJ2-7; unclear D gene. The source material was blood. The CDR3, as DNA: TGTGCCAGCAGCCAATCTGGTGCAATGCAGTACTTC. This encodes CASSQSGAMQYF.